The 12 T cell receptor beta chains below all came from one sample that was sequenced in a study of OX40 agonist ivuxolimab in advanced cancers. The method was immunoSEQ multiplex PCR; TCRdb's version includes in-frame clones alone and lacks a portion of them. The repertoire holds just under 65,000 clones, with less than 95% as singletons. Sample: CD4+ or CD8+ T cells sorted from blood, taken in a trial of the OX40 agonist ivuxolimab. These receptor sequences come from an adult with an advanced solid tumor such as melanoma, head and neck, liver or kidney cancer.

The gene calls are TRBV27 and TRBJ1-2; perhaps TRBD1 as D (6 bases). V lost 11 bases, J lost 1 base, and 17 bases lay in between. This CDR3 comprises 14 residues. CDR1 MNHEY and CDR2 SMNVEV come from the germline V gene (reference sequence). CDR3 in DNA: TGTGCCGGGTTTAGGGACACCAATAACTATGGCTACACCTTC. This codes for CAGFRDTNNYGYTF.

The genes are TRBV4-1 and TRBJ1-4; D uncertain. The length of the CDR3 is 16 residues. The V gene's germline CDR1 is MGHRA and CDR2 YSYEKL. V was clipped by 1 base and J by 2 bases, with 11 bases between them. The CDR3 DNA reads TGCGCCAGCAGCCAAGGCCGTATTTCCACTAATGAAAAACTGTTTTTT. It specifies CASSQGRISTNEKLFF.

This clone was observed a few times. This rearrangement joins TRBV15 to TRBJ1-4; 11 bases align to TRBD1. With V trimmed by 5 bases and J by 0 bases, 2 bases remained unmatched. Germline-derived CDR1 and CDR2 are LNHNV and YYDKDF (reference sequence). CDR3 size: 16 residues. The CDR3 loop reads CATSGQGAPTNEKLFF. The CDR3 coding sequence is TGTGCCACCAGCGGACAGGGGGCGCCAACTAATGAAAAACTGTTTTTT.

This rearrangement joins TRBV6-4 to TRBJ1-1; D perhaps matches TRBD1 (5 bases). This CDR3 has 16 residues. CDR1 is MRHNA, CDR2 SNTAGT, per germline. V was shortened by 8 bases and J by 1 base, with 20 bases between the two germline ends. CDR3 bases: TGTGCCAGCCGGACATCCGCAAATCGGGCGAACACTGAAGCTTTCTTT. Translated: CASRTSANRANTEAFF.

This sequence joins TRBV28 and TRBJ1-3; maybe TRBD1 (6 bases). Germline V gene sequence: CDR1 MDHEN, CDR2 SYDVKM. V dropped 8 bases and J dropped 2 bases, with 19 bases sitting between them. There are 16 residues in the CDR3. In DNA, the CDR3 is TGTGCCAGCGCGTCTCACGGGGGGGGCGCTGGAAACACCATATATTTT. Residues: CASASHGGGAGNTIYF.

The V and J genes are TRBV11-2 and TRBJ2-1; TRBD1 aligns across 7 bases. With V trimmed by 1 base and J by 0 bases, 3 bases remained unmatched. The germline V gene has CDR1 SGHAT and CDR2 FQNNGV. The CDR3 extends over 16 amino acids. CDR3 sequence (DNA): TGTGCCAGCAGCTTAGTAACAGGGGCCTCCTACAATGAGCAGTTCTTC. This codes for CASSLVTGASYNEQFF. Looking up the rest from reference TRBV11-2 and TRBJ2-1 gives the full variable domain: EAGVAQSPRYKIIEKRQSVAFWCNPISGHATLYWYQQILGQGPKLLIQFQNNGVVDDSQLPKDRFSAERLKGVDSTLKIQPAKLEDSAVYLCASSLVTGASYNEQFFGPGTRLTVL.

CDR3 bases: TGTGCCAGCAAAGGTGGACTACCCCAAGAGACCCAGTACTTC. Its protein product is CASKGGLPQETQYF. The chain combines TRBV6-5 with TRBJ2-5, with D maybe TRBD2 (6 bases). This CDR3 contains 14 residues. With 7 bases removed from V and 1 base from J, the gap between germline ends came to 13 bases. Germline V gives CDR1 MNHEY, CDR2 SVGAGI.

This rearrangement joins TRBV18 to TRBJ1-3, with 7 nucleotides matching TRBD1. The CDR3 is 16 residues long. The germline CDR1 and CDR2 sequences are KGHSH and LQKENI. Trimming cost V 3 bases and J 2 bases; bases outside gene matches: 7. The CDR3 nucleotides read TGTGCCAGCTCACCCCCCTCCAGGGGGGCTGGAAACACCATATATTTT. Residues: CASSPPSRGAGNTIYF.

This rearrangement joins TRBV30 to TRBJ2-7, with 7 bases aligning to TRBD2. The trim removed 5 bases at V and 6 bases at J, leaving 10 bases unmatched. The germline CDR1 and CDR2 sequences are GTSNPN and SVGIG (reference sequence). The CDR3 covers 13 residues. CDR3 DNA sequence: TGTGCCTGGGTTAAGGGCGGGGGTCTCGAGCAGTACTTC. The encoded protein is CAWVKGGGLEQYF. Variable domain in full (rest from reference TRBV30 and TRBJ2-7): SQTIHQWPATLVQPVGSPLSLECTVEGTSNPNLYWYRQAAGRGLQLLFYSVGIGQISSEVPQNLSASRPQDRQFILSSKKLLLSDSGFYLCAWVKGGGLEQYFGPGTRLTVT.

The V call is TRBV6-6, the J call TRBJ1-5; D ambiguous. V shed 7 bases and J shed 3 bases, with 16 bases lying between them. The length of the CDR3 is 15 residues. Germline V gives CDR1 MNHNY, CDR2 SVGAGI (reference sequence). The CDR3 coding sequence is TGTGCCAGCATTGGTCAAGGAGGGCACAATCAGCCCCAGCATTTT. Residues: CASIGQGGHNQPQHF.

The chain combines TRBV18 with TRBJ2-5; D unclear. The V and J ends lost 0 bases and 1 base respectively, with 6 bases between them. Per the germline V gene, CDR1 is KGHSH and CDR2 is LQKENI. CDR3 size: 14 residues. CDR3 bases: TGTGCCAGCTCACCACCTAACAGCCAAGAGACCCAGTACTTC. Its translation: CASSPPNSQETQYF.

The chain carries TRBV30 and TRBJ2-3; D remains ambiguous. The V gene's germline CDR1 is GTSNPN and CDR2 SVGIG (reference sequence). Trimming shortened V by 6 bases and J by 5 bases, and 12 bases separated the two germline ends. The CDR3 runs to 12 residues. CDR3 bases: TGTGCCTGCCAAAGGTTGAAAGATACGCAGTATTTT. This gives the protein CACQRLKDTQYF. Full variable domain (rest looked up from reference TRBV30 and TRBJ2-3): SQTIHQWPATLVQPVGSPLSLECTVEGTSNPNLYWYRQAAGRGLQLLFYSVGIGQISSEVPQNLSASRPQDRQFILSSKKLLLSDSGFYLCACQRLKDTQYFGPGTRLTVL.